This entry lists 10 T cell receptor beta chains sequenced from one sample in a study of cytotoxic CD8 clonotypes in ibrutinib-treated CLL. Using immunoSEQ multiplex PCR, the repertoire was profiled, and TCRdb retains in-frame clones only, with some absent. The sample includes roughly 28,000 clones, approximately 62% of them seen just once. The sequences come from PBMCs, collected before ibrutinib treatment. Receptors originate from a human donor with chronic lymphocytic leukemia.

This clone was observed a handful of times. The rearrangement links TRBV7-6 to TRBJ2-3; D gene unclear. Trimming took 4 bases from V and 1 from J, leaving 3 bases between them. There are 12 residues in the CDR3. Germline CDR1 is SGHVS and CDR2 is FNYEAQ. CDR3 in amino acids: CASSSGTDTQYF. The DNA of the CDR3 is TGTGCCAGCAGCTCAGGCACAGATACGCAGTATTTT. Drawing the rest from reference TRBV7-6 and TRBJ2-3, the complete variable domain is GAGVSQSPRYKVTKRGQDVALRCDPISGHVSLYWYRQALGQGPEFLTYFNYEAQQDKSGLPNDRFSAERPEGSISTLTIQRTEQRDSAMYRCASSSGTDTQYFGPGTRLTVL.

The chain employs TRBV18 and TRBJ2-7; D not certain. The germline CDR1 and CDR2 sequences are KGHSH and LQKENI. With 2 bases removed from V and 5 bases from J, the gap between germline ends came to 10 bases. The CDR3 is 13 residues long. In DNA, the CDR3 is TGTGCCAGCTCACCAGGGTTGGAGAACGAGCAGTACTTC. It encodes CASSPGLENEQYF. Variable domain in full (rest from reference TRBV18 and TRBJ2-7): NAGVMQNPRHLVRRRGQEARLRCSPMKGHSHVYWYRQLPEEGLKFMVYLQKENIIDESGMPKERFSAEFPKEGPSILRIQQVVRGDSAAYFCASSPGLENEQYFGPGTRLTVT.

The chain carries TRBV25-1 and TRBJ1-1, with TRBD1 as a possible D gene (6 bases). This CDR3 spans 13 amino acids. CDR1 MGHDK and CDR2 SYGVNS come from the germline V gene. V was cut by 2 bases and J by 6 bases, with 10 bases left in between. CDR3 protein: CASSEQGQPEAFF. For the CDR3, the DNA is TGTGCCAGCAGTGAACAGGGGCAGCCTGAAGCTTTCTTT. The whole variable domain, remainder taken from reference TRBV25-1 and TRBJ1-1, is EADIYQTPRYLVIGTGKKITLECSQTMGHDKMYWYQQDPGMELHLIHYSYGVNSTEKGDLSSESTVSRIRTEHFPLTLESARPSHTSQYLCASSEQGQPEAFFGQGTRLTVV.

The chain carries TRBV9 and TRBJ2-5; 8 bases match TRBD2. The CDR3 is 16 residues long. V dropped 0 bases and J dropped 4; count of bases not matched to a gene: 8. The germline V gene encodes CDR1 SGDLS and CDR2 YYNGEE. The CDR3 DNA is TGTGCCAGCAGCGTAGAAAGCGGGAGAGTAGGAGAGACCCAGTACTTC. Its translation: CASSVESGRVGETQYF.

The chain combines TRBV4-2 with TRBJ2-1, with 9 bases that match TRBD2. Per germline, CDR1 LGHNA and CDR2 YNFKEQ. The CDR3 contains 12 residues. The ends lost 8 bases at V and 7 bases at J; junction bases unmatched: 3. The CDR3 DNA reads as TGTGCCAGCGGCGGGAGGGGGAATGAGCAGTTCTTC. Residues: CASGGRGNEQFF.

The chain carries TRBV5-1 and TRBJ1-2; 10 bases match TRBD1. The CDR3 runs 17 residues. After removal of 5 bases from V and 2 bases from J, the junction contained 12 bases not matched to a gene. Germline-derived CDR1 and CDR2 are SGHRS and YFSETQ. The CDR3: CASSSQTGGVGNYGYTF. CDR3 coding DNA: TGCGCCAGCAGTTCTCAGACAGGGGGCGTCGGAAACTATGGCTACACCTTC.

This sequence joins TRBV27 and TRBJ2-7; D not certain. In germline, CDR1 is MNHEY, CDR2 SMNVEV (reference sequence). Trimming took off 3 bases at V and 2 bases at J, with 8 bases between the two ends. The length of the CDR3 is 13 residues. The CDR3 DNA is TGTGCCAGCAGTTTTAAGGTACCCTACGAGCAGTACTTC. This sequence encodes CASSFKVPYEQYF.

This clone was seen more than once but under ten times. The rearrangement joins TRBV11-3 to TRBJ2-7, with 7 nucleotides matching TRBD1. The CDR3 covers 13 residues. In germline, CDR1 is SGHNT, CDR2 YENEEA. The trim removed 5 bases at V and 6 bases at J, leaving 7 bases unmatched. For the CDR3, the DNA is TGTGCCAGCAGCGCACATACAGGGGTCGAGCAGTACTTC. Translated: CASSAHTGVEQYF.

The chain joins TRBV6-1 to TRBJ2-7; 10 bases are a match to TRBD2. This CDR3 is built from 14 residues. Germline V CDR1 and CDR2: MNHNS, SASEGT. J lost 4 bases, V lost 2 bases, and 2 bases had no gene match. DNA of the CDR3: TGTGCCAGCAGTGAATTGACTAGCGGGTACGAGCAGTACTTC. This sequence encodes CASSELTSGYEQYF.

J is TRBJ2-3 and V is TRBV10-3; TRBD1 matches at 10 bases. Trimming removed 8 bases from V and 3 bases from J; junction bases left unmatched: 2. Per germline, CDR1 ENHRY and CDR2 SYGVKD. CDR3 length: 13 residues. This CDR3 is CAIGTGDTDTQYF. The CDR3 DNA reads as TGTGCCATCGGGACAGGGGATACAGATACGCAGTATTTT.